One sample yielded the 3 T cell receptor beta chains listed below, sequenced in a study of blood T cell repertoires in COVID-19. The protocol was immunoSEQ multiplex PCR, while the TCRdb copy is restricted to in-frame clones and leaves out a portion. The sample shows a few hundred thousand clones, approximately 87% of them seen only once. Sequencing was done on a sample of peripheral blood. The receptors stem from a man aged 55 to 70 with acute or convalescent COVID-19.

This chain joins TRBV19 and TRBJ1-1; D is perhaps TRBD1 (6 bases). This CDR3 contains 14 residues. Germline V lookup: CDR1 LNHDA, CDR2 SQIVND (reference sequence). The V end lost 4 bases, the J end lost 5 bases, and 14 bases lay between the germline ends. This CDR3 is CASSTRGVQTEAFF. Here the CDR3 DNA reads TGTGCCAGTAGTACCAGGGGAGTACAGACTGAAGCTTTCTTT.

This rearrangement joins TRBV5-1 to TRBJ2-1, with D possibly matching TRBD2 (6 bases). CDR1 SGHRS and CDR2 YFSETQ come from the germline V gene. The CDR3 is made up of 16 amino acids. The V gene lost 1 base and the J gene lost 5 bases, with 16 bases spanning the gap. CDR3 loop: CASSLWALAENNEQFF. CDR3 bases: TGCGCCAGCAGCTTGTGGGCACTAGCAGAAAACAATGAGCAGTTCTTC.

The rearrangement joins TRBV21-1 to TRBJ1-5. TRBV21-1 is classified as a pseudogene. The CDR3 is 19 residues long. CDR3 sequence: CASGRIGLRGKYSNQPQHF. CDR3 DNA sequence: TGTGCCAGCGGGCGGATCGGACTACGGGGGAAGTATAGCAATCAGCCCCAGCATTTT.